The 20 T cell receptor beta chains listed next were all sequenced from one sample in a study of shared clonotypes between healthy human individuals (TCRdb year 2020). The library was made by the immunoSEQ multiplex PCR assay. In its TCRdb copy, this immuneACCESS table keeps in-frame sequences only and misses some clones. Where compared with another copy, unresolved V genes explain less than half of these, and the others have no known cause. The sample table holds 950,000 to 1,100,000 clones, of which about 75% were seen once. Roughly 1.5% of the sample goes to the ten largest clones. Sequenced sample: memory CD4+ T cells sorted from blood. Interpreted using the paper, the cell subset or site label stands for: CD45RA-negative fraction. The receptor set was obtained from a man between 18 and 29 years old in good health.

The rearrangement links TRBV2 to TRBJ2-7; D might be TRBD2 (6 bases). This CDR3 contains 16 residues. Trimming removed 6 bases from V and 0 bases from J, with 18 bases in between. Germline lookup yields CDR1 SNHLY and CDR2 FYNNEI. The CDR3 here is CASSPWGRINSYEQYF. The CDR3 DNA reads as TGTGCCAGCAGCCCCTGGGGGAGGATAAACTCCTACGAGCAGTACTTC.

The gene calls are TRBV6-6 and TRBJ2-3; 9 positions agree with TRBD1. The CDR3 length is 15 residues. With 2 bases clipped from V and 0 bases from J, the junction kept 0 bases outside the gene matches. Germline V gives CDR1 MNHNY, CDR2 SVGAGI (reference sequence). CDR3 in amino acids: CASSYGQGSTDTQYF. In nucleotides, the CDR3 is TGTGCCAGCAGTTACGGACAGGGGAGCACAGATACGCAGTATTTT.

V is TRBV7-2 and J is TRBJ2-1, with a weak D call TRBD2 (5 bases). The CDR3 has 15 residues. Trimming removed 1 base at V and 5 bases at J, with 12 bases between. Germline CDR1 SGHTA, CDR2 FQGNSA. The CDR3 region has the DNA TGTGCCAGCAGCTTAGGCCGGGGATCTAACAATGAGCAGTTCTTC. It specifies CASSLGRGSNNEQFF.

V is TRBV7-2 and J is TRBJ2-2, with TRBD2 as a possible D gene (5 bases). CDR3 length: 15 amino acids. Per the germline V gene, CDR1 is SGHTA and CDR2 is FQGNSA. Trimming took off 0 bases at V and 0 bases at J, with 5 bases between the two ends. The CDR3 DNA sequence: TGTGCCAGCAGCTTAGCCGGGGCGAACACCGGGGAGCTGTTTTTT. Its translation: CASSLAGANTGELFF. Filled out from reference TRBV7-2 and TRBJ2-2, the complete variable domain reads GAGVSQSPSNKVTEKGKDVELRCDPISGHTALYWYRQSLGQGLEFLIYFQGNSAPDKSGLPSDRFSAERTGGSVSTLTIQRTQQEDSAVYLCASSLAGANTGELFFGEGSRLTVL.

CDR3 amino acids: CASSRTSGRFYNEQFF. The CDR3 bases are TGTGCCAGCAGTCGGACTAGCGGGAGGTTTTACAATGAGCAGTTCTTC. The V call is TRBV27, the J call TRBJ2-1, with 14 bases lining up with TRBD2. The CDR3 totals 16 residues. Trimming took 5 bases from V and 4 from J; bases not matched to a gene: 4. Germline V gene sequence: CDR1 MNHEY, CDR2 SMNVEV (reference sequence).

The gene calls are TRBV4-1 and TRBJ2-5; TRBD2 aligns across 12 bases. V trimming: 1 base; J trimming: 3 bases; junction bases outside the gene matches: 12. Per the germline V gene, CDR1 is MGHRA and CDR2 is YSYEKL. This CDR3 has 19 residues. The CDR3 region is CASSQGATPSGGGKETQYF. The CDR3, as DNA: TGCGCCAGCAGCCAAGGTGCAACTCCTAGCGGGGGGGGAAAAGAGACCCAGTACTTC.

The rearrangement joins TRBV10-1 to TRBJ2-1; no clear D. V lost 0 bases and J 7 bases, leaving 4 bases between the germline ends. This CDR3 has 12 residues. Germline V gene data show CDR1 as WNHNN and CDR2 as SYGVQD (reference sequence). CDR3 DNA: TGCGCCAGCAGTGAGTCGACGAATGAGCAGTTCTTC. Its translation is CASSESTNEQFF.

The V gene is TRBV6-1, the J gene TRBJ2-7; D is unclear. The CDR3 spans 14 residues. The ends were cut back, 3 bases at V and 3 bases at J, with 12 bases in the middle. Germline V CDR1 and CDR2: MNHNS, SASEGT. CDR3 DNA sequence: TGTGCCAGCAGTGACCCCAGGTCCCGCTACGAGCAGTACTTC. Protein product: CASSDPRSRYEQYF.

This clone was picked up a small number of times. The V and J genes are TRBV6-1 and TRBJ1-6; possible D gene TRBD1, 6 bases. The germline CDR1 and CDR2 sequences are MNHNS and SASEGT. V lost 0 bases, J lost 0 bases, and 12 bases lay in between. This CDR3 has 18 residues. The CDR3 nucleotides read TGTGCCAGCAGTGAAGCCGTGCGGGGGCTCTCCTATAATTCACCCCTCCACTTT. Translation gives CASSEAVRGLSYNSPLHF.

J is TRBJ2-7 and V is TRBV6-5, with TRBD1 identical over 9 bases. The CDR3 is 14 amino acids. Germline CDR1 MNHEY, CDR2 SVGAGI. The junction had 3 bases not matched to a gene; V was cut back by 2 bases and J by 4 bases. The CDR3 spells CASSYVGQGYEQYF. The DNA for the CDR3 is TGTGCCAGCAGTTACGTAGGACAGGGGTACGAGCAGTACTTC.

Remarks on this clone: A far larger clone is just one base off, so this is likely a read error. The chain links TRBV7-9 to TRBJ2-5; 12 positions agree with TRBD2. The CDR3 is made up of 17 amino acids. Germline V lookup: CDR1 SEHNR, CDR2 FQNEAQ (reference sequence). The CDR3 sequence: CASRQTSGRLRVEAQYF. The CDR3 DNA reads TGTGCCAGCAGACAGACTAGCGGGAGACTACGAGTAGAGGCCCAGTACTTC.

The chain combines TRBV4-1 with TRBJ2-5, with 9 bases identical to TRBD2. Trimming cost V 0 bases and J 5 bases; bases outside gene matches: 10. In germline, CDR1 is MGHRA, CDR2 YSYEKL. The CDR3 loop spans 17 amino acids. CDR3: CASSQDRGGRGMETQYF. As DNA, the CDR3 is TGCGCCAGCAGCCAAGATCGCGGCGGGAGGGGAATGGAGACCCAGTACTTC.

V gene TRBV5-1 combines with J gene TRBJ2-7; D is possibly TRBD1 (5 bases). This CDR3 spans 15 amino acids. Per the germline V gene, CDR1 is SGHRS and CDR2 is YFSETQ. With 1 base removed from V and 0 bases from J, the gap between germline ends came to 11 bases. The CDR3 coding sequence is TGCGCCAGCAGCTTGCTGACAGCCTTCTCCTACGAGCAGTACTTC. Residues: CASSLLTAFSYEQYF.

The chain is built from TRBV6-1 and TRBJ2-6, with a tentative D call TRBD1 (6 bases). With 5 bases removed from V and 1 base from J, the gap between germline ends came to 9 bases. CDR1 and CDR2 (germline): MNHNS, SASEGT. The CDR3 extends over 15 amino acids. The CDR3 DNA follows: TGTGCCAGCAGTCAACAGGGTTCTGGGGCCAACGTCCTGACTTTC. Residues: CASSQQGSGANVLTF.

The chain uses TRBV2 and TRBJ2-2; D is unresolved. The V end was cut by 4 bases, the J end by 4 bases, with 7 bases between. CDR3 length: 13 residues. CDR1 and CDR2 (germline): SNHLY, FYNNEI. The CDR3 protein is CASSVKTTGELFF. Here the CDR3 DNA reads TGTGCCAGCAGTGTTAAGACCACCGGGGAGCTGTTTTTT.

The genes are TRBV19 and TRBJ2-3, with TRBD2 matching 8 bases. From germline, CDR1 is LNHDA and CDR2 SQIVND (reference sequence). The CDR3 is 14 residues long. J was trimmed by 5 bases and V by 3 bases; bases with no gene match: 4. In DNA, the CDR3 is TGTGCCAGTAGTATGAGGCGGGGGGAAGATACGCAGTATTTT. This encodes CASSMRRGEDTQYF. The whole variable domain, remainder taken from reference TRBV19 and TRBJ2-3, is DGGITQSPKYLFRKEGQNVTLSCEQNLNHDAMYWYRQDPGQGLRLIYYSQIVNDFQKGDIAEGYSVSREKKESFPLTVTSAQKNPTAFYLCASSMRRGEDTQYFGPGTRLTVL.

This rearrangement joins TRBV7-9 to TRBJ2-1, with 7 bases lining up with TRBD1. Trimming cost V 0 bases and J 7 bases; bases outside gene matches: 12. The CDR3 contains 17 residues. Germline values: CDR1 SEHNR, CDR2 FQNEAQ (reference sequence). The CDR3 coding sequence is TGTGCCAGCAGCTTAGCGCGGCTGACAGGGTTAAAGAATGAGCAGTTCTTC. It yields the protein CASSLARLTGLKNEQFF.

The chain joins TRBV6-5 to TRBJ1-2; 8 nucleotides align to TRBD1. The CDR3 has 16 amino acids. Germline V gene lookup returns CDR1 MNHEY and CDR2 SVGAGI. V was pared by 0 bases and J by 4 bases, with 7 bases of the junction left unmatched. CDR3: CASSYSFLDRAYGYTF. The CDR3 DNA reads TGTGCCAGCAGTTACTCCTTCCTGGACAGGGCCTATGGCTACACCTTC.

A few counts support this clone. At the DNA level, this CDR3 is encoded by other sequences in the same sample as well. V and J are TRBV9 and TRBJ2-7, with 7 bases matching TRBD1. CDR1 and CDR2 from the germline V gene are SGDLS and YYNGEE. Germline trimming cut 2 bases from V and 3 bases from J; bases unmatched to any gene: 8. This CDR3 spans 15 amino acids. The CDR3, as DNA: TGTGCCAGCAGCGTCGGACAGGATAGGCTCTACGAGCAGTACTTC. This translates into CASSVGQDRLYEQYF.

This clone was found once. This sequence joins TRBV15 and TRBJ2-3, with a weak D call TRBD2 (5 bases). Looked up from germline, CDR1 is LNHNV and CDR2 is YYDKDF (reference sequence). Trimming cost V 0 bases and J 5 bases, with 15 bases left between them. This CDR3 has 16 residues. In nucleotides, the CDR3 is TGTGCCACCAGCAGAGATCAAGGGCTAGCAGAAGATACGCAGTATTTT. Residues: CATSRDQGLAEDTQYF.